This TCR beta chain was sequenced during a study of cytomegalovirus exposure and HLA in healthy donors (dated by TCRdb to the late 2010s). With respect to the entire study: According to an earlier analysis of several hundred of the donors, some 170 million T cells yielded roughly 100 million unique TCR beta sequences and approximately 280 Gb of sequence data. An early release covering more than 500 HLA-typed donors comprised about 300 gigabases of sequencing data and tens of millions of unique TCR sequences. The genetic ancestry cluster associated with self-reported Caucasian donors included 65% to 90% of the 300 to 400 genotyped donors. The study aimed to test whether cataloging public T cell receptors could reveal signatures of past pathogen exposure. The T cell repertoires of 550 to 850 subjects were profiled by immunosequencing and related to cytomegalovirus serostatus. Along with the roughly 700-subject first cohort, a separate validation cohort of over a hundred different subjects was used. To predict cytomegalovirus infection status, the study combined high-throughput TCR immunosequencing, statistical association of individual TCRs with disease status, and machine learning. In a later analysis, previously published TCR beta repertoires from about 640 donors were re-analyzed and high-resolution HLA genotyping was added so that TCR occurrence patterns could be studied. Rather than drawing on any new phenotypic data, the later analysis identified candidate immune exposures from TCR beta sequences and the way those sequences occurred across donors. To decide whether each TCR beta V gene segment behaved as functional or pseudogenic, an earlier analysis of approximately 600 of the donors relied on high-throughput TCR beta sequencing. Donor age, sex, ethnicity and CMV serostatus were collected together with the repertoire data. Genome-wide SNP genotypes for about 55% of the 666 donors were used in a later genetic analysis, which treated that subset as a discovery cohort. Every repertoire in the discovery cohort had been generated on one and the same sequencing platform. Class I and class II HLA loci were covered by the typing at four-digit resolution. Typing coverage differed by locus: A, B, C, DRB1 and DQB1 were typed in roughly 620-630 donors, DQA1 in about 500, DPA1 in approximately 600, and DPB1 in 472. Because of strong linkage in the cohort, a handful of DR-DQ haplotypes were treated as single units for association and clustering. On average, about 240,000 unique TCR beta nucleotide sequences were sequenced per donor among a few hundred genotyped donors of the cohort, with 15% to 20% of those sequences being non-productive. General study outcomes and caveats: Specific HLA alleles were associated with over 15,000 TCR beta sequences at a false discovery rate of 0.05 in a later analysis. According to a later analysis, most CMV-associated TCR beta chains appeared to be HLA-restricted, and the HLA associations seemed to be driven largely by CMV exposure. In vitro tests confirmed that a few of the cytomegalovirus-associated TCR beta chains recognize cytomegalovirus antigens. In a later analysis, HLA-associated TCR beta chains were found to be more clonally expanded and to have lower generation probabilities than equally common non-associated chains. Across donors, most TCR sequences were observed very rarely, whereas some public TCRs were present in many individuals. The study listed 164 TCR beta chains as associated with cytomegalovirus. Assigning TCR associations to individual alleles was difficult when HLA alleles, especially DR and DQ, strongly co-occurred. In a later genetic analysis, a missense DCLRE1C variant was associated with V-gene and J-gene trimming of TCR beta chains, and the association was replicated in an independent cohort. A later analysis found that TCR association rates varied across HLA loci, with DRB1 alleles showing the most associated TCRs and HLA-C alleles the fewest. The earlier analysis of a few hundred of the donors excluded some 15 rarely observed V segments, including chromosome 9 orphons, because counts were too low. A later analysis reported that several top co-occurrence clusters appeared linked to parvovirus B19, influenza, CMV and Epstein-Barr virus. A group of highly shared sequence variants was considered likely to be a technical artifact of the sequencing pipeline. Linkage disequilibrium might explain the correlated functional status among segregating V segments, but an unknown experimental factor could not be excluded. Because HLA typing was unavailable for some donors at each locus, only the typed subset was used in association tests. An earlier analysis of several hundred of the donors showed that most TCR beta V segments appeared in productive rearrangements either about 87% or about 30% of the time, which broadly matched IMGT annotations. According to a later genetic analysis, donors in an Asian-associated ancestry cluster had fewer N-insertions in productive TCRs than the roughly 660-donor mean. For the cohort, immune exposure information was limited to CMV serostatus. According to the authors, the approach could potentially be generalized to other disease states and immunological phenotypes. The classifier was reported to diagnose cytomegalovirus status with high specificity and sensitivity in both the original and validation cohorts. A further reported finding was that TCR beta sequences accurately predicted the HLA-A and HLA-B alleles for most subjects in the first cohort. Roughly uniform sequencing depth across donors was assumed in presence/absence analyses, although this assumption may not hold. Because the 87-base-pair reads could not distinguish some IMGT-functional V segments, including TRBV6-2 and TRBV6-3, those segments were excluded. Only TCR beta chains were sequenced in this cohort, and the absence of alpha or paired-chain data limited detectable features.

The cohort consisted of 666 healthy bone marrow donors. All cohort members were sampled while nominally healthy, although unrecorded immune exposures were likely present. The donor tested CMV seropositive, placing the donor among the 250 to 300 seropositive members of the cohort. A peripheral blood sample was collected from each donor, and TCR beta sequencing was performed on peripheral blood mononuclear cells. Genomic DNA was extracted from the blood cell samples with the Qiagen DNeasy Blood Extraction Kit. CDR1 is given as SGHTA and CDR2 as FQGNSA, both from the germline V gene. The trim is 9 bases for V and 13 bases for J, with a gap of 22 bases between the germline ends. The CDR3 sequence holds 12 residues, the cysteine and phenylalanine included. Left in the record is the CDR3 DNA by itself, 36 bases read in frame from the first base. The protocol used for the library was the immunoSEQ multiplex PCR assay. For the multiplex PCR, a mixture combining 60 forward primers for TCR Vbeta segments and 13 reverse primers for TCR Jbeta segments was used. The CDR3 region of rearranged TCR beta genes was amplified from genomic DNA with a multiplex PCR assay. On the Illumina HiSeq System, the amplified TCR beta libraries were sequenced as 87-base-pair reads. Turning to the authors' computational methods: A later analysis tallied tens of millions of unique TCR beta chains across the 700 or so repertoires, and approximately 12 million of those chains were shared by two or more donors. Raw reads were error-corrected and collapsed into unique sequences by a nearest-neighbor algorithm in which closely related sequences were merged to remove PCR and sequencing errors. CDR3 sequences were aligned to IMGT reference sequences to assign V, D and J gene segments. For a sequence to be retained, a match of at least six nucleotides to both a V gene segment and a J gene segment was required. Rearrangements were classified as productive when the CDR3 lacked stop codons and remained in frame with V and J, and all other rearrangements were classified as non-productive. Following IMGT convention, CDR3 was defined as the stretch from the second conserved V-encoded cysteine to the conserved J-encoded phenylalanine. The earlier analysis of about 610 of the donors excluded sequences that lacked an unambiguous match to a single V gene segment. An earlier analysis of just under 600 of the donors called V segments functional above 56.7% productive rearrangements and segregating when the between-donor standard deviation exceeded 5%. To diagnose cytomegalovirus status from the catalog of TCR beta chain sequences, a statistical classification framework was built. In a later analysis, V and J genes were assigned by comparing TCR nucleotide sequences against IMGT/GENE-DB human TR gene sequences. Using the TCRdist pipeline, a later analysis assigned CDR3 sequences along with most-parsimonious VDJ recombination scenarios. In a later analysis, each TCR beta chain was defined by its CDR3 amino acid sequence together with its V-gene family, and reads lacking a unique V-gene family were excluded. To address suspected cross-contamination and a sequencing artifact, a later analysis removed around 590 highly shared, low-generation-probability nucleotide sequences. For each public chain, a later analysis derived a clonal expansion index from normalized ranks of inferred template counts within each repertoire. Generation probabilities in a later analysis came from a VDJ recombination model fitted to out-of-frame rearrangements, and those results were checked against IGoR. Hypergeometric tests were used in a later analysis to score TCR-TCR, TCR-HLA and TCR-CMV co-occurrence, with a repertoire-size bias correction applied to the TCR pairs. To estimate false discovery rates, a later analysis permuted the HLA or CMV assignments 20 times. A later analysis grouped co-occurring TCRs with DBSCAN, adding TCRdist sequence similarity when clustering within HLA-allele-positive subsets. Co-occurrence clustering excluded repertoires with fewer than 30,000 or more than 120,000 public chains, plus five with anomalous nucleotide sharing. In its TCRdb copy, this immuneACCESS table keeps in-frame sequences only and misses some clones. Where compared with another copy, unresolved V genes explain less than half of these, and the others have no known cause. V and J calls and clone size are as listed in that table; D and trimming were resolved from the DNA. This sample gives 110,000 or so clones in total; about 80% of them show up just once. Jointly, the top ten make up around 10% of the sample.

About this clone itself: The antigen this receptor binds is unknown. No base quality information exists; no much larger clone differs at one position.

The chain uses TRBV7-2 and TRBJ2-7; the D gene is perhaps TRBD1, on 6 matching bases. This TCR derives from a woman between 40 and 50 years old in good health and CMV-seropositive. The sample taken for sequencing was PBMCs. The CDR3 has the sequence CASARAKDRPYF. The DNA reads as follows: TGTGCCAGTGCTCGGGCCAAAGACAGGCCCTACTTC.